The clone carrying this T cell receptor (beta chain) was seen a handful of times. The antigen is unknown. These data originate in a study of T cell repertoires in cytomegalovirus infection. Across the study: Recently identified HLA-C-restricted CMV epitopes and well-studied HLA-B-restricted CMV epitopes were used by the study. Findings and limits, study-wide: In two of eight donors, the top clonotype was HLA-C-restricted CMV-specific.

The V end was cut by 6 bases, the J end by 8 bases, with 16 bases between. The V gene's germline CDR1 is MNHEY and CDR2 SMNVEV (reference sequence). This CDR3 has 13 residues. TCRdb re-called the reads with MiXCR, one entry per CDR3 protein. Of around 100,000 distinct CDR3 sequences listed, roughly 31% are singletons. Sequencing used CD8+ T cells from cultured PBMCs, obtained from culture after CMV antigen stimulation. The sequence was collected from a human donor in good health (CMV status not recorded). Some clones in this sample may be carry-over from other donors' samples. The chain employs TRBV27 and TRBJ1-1, with D possibly matching TRBD1 (5 bases). CDR3 nucleotides: TGTGCCAGCAGCTCACCCTCAGGGTCGGAAGCTTTCTTT. It encodes CASSSPSGSEAFF.